This entry concerns a single TCR beta chain. Its antigen is unidentified. This sample stems from a study of blood T cells in healthy people across ages. The authors ran a second PCR of roughly 6 to 12 cycles using a sample-barcoded 5' primer and a J-beta primer mix. There were at least 2.5 million CDR3-containing paired-end reads obtained from each sample. TCRdb recomputed calls from the 5' RACE reads with MiXCR, one row per CDR3 protein. Among about 1 million distinct CDR3 sequences, 40% to 45% were seen once, and the ten largest hold approximately 17%. Broader study findings: Higher diversity and more naive CD4+ cells were features of long-lived donors, compared to aged donors. Older age coincided with a roughly linear decline in TCR beta diversity per million T cells. Possibly confounding the expanded clonotype changes was the fact that donor CMV status was unknown.

The receptor comes from a woman in her fifties or sixties in good health. Sequencing used blood.

The CDR3 protein is CSVEQNRYEQYF. CDR3 nucleotides: TGCAGCGTTGAACAGAACCGCTACGAGCAGTACTTC. The chain couples TRBV29-1 to TRBJ2-7; unclear D gene. V was trimmed by 2 bases and J by 3 bases, leaving 8 bases between them. This CDR3 is 12 amino acids long. The V gene's germline CDR1 is SQVTM and CDR2 ANQGSEA.